The present entry profiles one T cell receptor (beta chain) with its context. The CDR3 is 12 residues long. Germline values: CDR1 MDHEN, CDR2 SYDVKM. Trimming removed 7 bases from V and 10 bases from J; junction bases left unmatched: 5. The sample originates from a study of blood T cell repertoires in COVID-19. Whole-study context: Sample material is recorded as cDNA or gDNA derived from T cells, B-cell-depleted T cells, or PBMCs.

Only in-frame clones appear in the TCRdb table, and some are missing; sequencing was by immunoSEQ multiplex PCR. The sample lists roughly 200,000 clones, 78% occurring once. The gene calls are TRBV28 and TRBJ1-1; 11 nucleotides match TRBD1. This TCR came from an elderly woman with active or convalescent COVID-19. Source material: peripheral blood. The CDR3 protein is CASKRDRGTAFF. CDR3 coding DNA: TGTGCCAGCAAACGGGACAGGGGGACAGCTTTCTTT.